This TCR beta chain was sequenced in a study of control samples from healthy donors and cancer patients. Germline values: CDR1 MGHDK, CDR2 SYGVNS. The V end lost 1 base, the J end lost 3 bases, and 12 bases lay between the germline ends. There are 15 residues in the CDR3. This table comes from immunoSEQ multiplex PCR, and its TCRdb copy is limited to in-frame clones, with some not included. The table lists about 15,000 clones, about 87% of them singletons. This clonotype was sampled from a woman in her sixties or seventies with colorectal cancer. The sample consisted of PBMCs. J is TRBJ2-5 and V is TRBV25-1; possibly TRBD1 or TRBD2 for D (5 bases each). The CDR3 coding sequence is TGTGCCAGCAGTGAATTAACGGGGCAGGAAGAGACCCAGTACTTC. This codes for CASSELTGQEETQYF.